This T cell receptor beta chain was found in a study of blood T cell repertoires in COVID-19 (dated by TCRdb to the early 2020s). Turning to the overall study: Samples covering the acute and convalescent phases of COVID-19 were provided by collaborators in the United States, Italy and Spain. The prospective study material was composed of cDNA or gDNA derived from T cells, B-cell-depleted T cells, or PBMCs. The dataset comprised deeply sampled blood TCRbeta repertoires from subjects exposed to, actively infected with, or recovered from COVID-19. The repertoires were released in a freely available public database meant as a resource for research on the immune response to SARS-CoV-2. The samples were drawn from the first 160 participants of the ongoing ImmuneRACE study and from 950 to 1,500 subjects provided by 6 global collaborators. A de-identified subject ID, COVID-19 status, age in years and sex were almost always included in the sample metadata. Where available, HLA class I and class II types were taken from metadata supplied by the sample provider and were not determined by assay-based typing.

The collaborating institutions used their own protocols to collect whole blood in K2EDTA tubes. For TCRbeta analysis, collaborators shipped samples as frozen whole blood, isolated PBMCs, or DNA extracted from either of those sample types. On this clone: The target of this receptor is not known. The record has no base qualities; no much larger clone is one base away.

Based on the germline V gene (reference sequence), the CDR1 and CDR2 sequences are LGHDT and YNNKEL. Trimming accounts for 7 bases at V and 7 bases at J, while the number of junction bases matched to no gene is 10. From the cysteine through the phenylalanine, the CDR3 covers 15 amino acids. The only DNA kept is the CDR3, 45 bases in frame from the first base. The study at large found these results: The amount of clinical and demographic metadata varied by source and participant and was provided uncurated.

TCRbeta CDR3 regions were amplified from genomic DNA using the immunoSEQ Assay, a bias-controlled multiplex PCR. The original methods were these. The number of nucleated cells in each sample was estimated from the amplification of reference gene primers within the assay. To quantify the absolute abundance of each unique TCRbeta CDR3 rearrangement, sequence reads were collapsed and filtered. Productive Simpson clonality was computed per sample as the square root of Simpson's diversity index over productive rearrangements. TCRdb took this table from immuneACCESS and kept in-frame rearrangements with V and J called. Such tables lack part of the clones; where checked against another copy, unresolved V genes explain under half of the gap, and the rest is unexplained. That table is the source of V, J and clone size, and D and trimming were worked out from the DNA. The sample includes some 150,000 clones, with roughly four fifths observed a single time. 8% to 10% of the sample belongs to the ten largest clones.

Here the chain combines TRBV3-1 (or the pseudogene TRBV3-2) and TRBJ1-3; the central 10 bases match TRBD1. The sequencing input was peripheral blood. This sequence was found in a woman of 80 years or more in a cohort sampled during active or convalescent COVID-19. This receptor carries the CDR3 CASNDRGRGTNTIYF. The sequenced DNA: TGTGCCAGCAACGACAGGGGGCGAGGTACCAACACCATATATTTT.